The present entry profiles one T cell receptor (beta chain) with its context. In the authors' methods: Estimates of nucleated cell counts were drawn from the amplification of reference gene primers. The protocol was immunoSEQ multiplex PCR, while the TCRdb copy is restricted to in-frame clones and leaves out a portion. V, J and clone size were drawn from that table, and D and trimming were deduced from the DNA. Here the sample spans some 160,000 clones, around 82% being singletons. The sample comes from a study of blood T cell repertoires in COVID-19. Background on the study: From the United States, Italy and Spain came samples of acute and convalescent COVID-19. The analysed material was cDNA or gDNA that came from T cells, B-cell-depleted T cells, or PBMCs.

The CDR3 length is 13 residues. V lost 0 bases, J lost 5 bases, and 7 bases lay in between. Germline CDR1 is SGDLS and CDR2 is YYNGEE. The source of this sequence is a woman aged 70-85 years who had recovered from COVID-19. The chain employs TRBV9 and TRBJ2-3; D not resolved. What was sequenced was peripheral blood. CDR3: CASSVVSQDTQYF. As DNA, the CDR3 is TGTGCCAGCAGCGTAGTGTCCCAAGATACGCAGTATTTT.